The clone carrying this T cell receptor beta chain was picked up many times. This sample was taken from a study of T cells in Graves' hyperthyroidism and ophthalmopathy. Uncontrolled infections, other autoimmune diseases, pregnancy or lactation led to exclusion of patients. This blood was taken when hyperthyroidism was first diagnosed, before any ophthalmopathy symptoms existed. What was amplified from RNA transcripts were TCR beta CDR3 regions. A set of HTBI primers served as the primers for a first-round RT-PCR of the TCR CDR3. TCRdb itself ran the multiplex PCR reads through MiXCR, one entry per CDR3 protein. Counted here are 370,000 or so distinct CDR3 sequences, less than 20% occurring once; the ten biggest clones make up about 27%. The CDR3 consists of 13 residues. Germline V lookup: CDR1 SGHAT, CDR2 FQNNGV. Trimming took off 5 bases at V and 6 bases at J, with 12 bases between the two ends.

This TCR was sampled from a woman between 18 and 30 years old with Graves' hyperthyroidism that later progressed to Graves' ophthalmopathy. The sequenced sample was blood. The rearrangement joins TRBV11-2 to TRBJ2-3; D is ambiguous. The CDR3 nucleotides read TGTGCCAGCAGCCCGGGCTTCAGGGATACGCAGTATTTT. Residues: CASSPGFRDTQYF.